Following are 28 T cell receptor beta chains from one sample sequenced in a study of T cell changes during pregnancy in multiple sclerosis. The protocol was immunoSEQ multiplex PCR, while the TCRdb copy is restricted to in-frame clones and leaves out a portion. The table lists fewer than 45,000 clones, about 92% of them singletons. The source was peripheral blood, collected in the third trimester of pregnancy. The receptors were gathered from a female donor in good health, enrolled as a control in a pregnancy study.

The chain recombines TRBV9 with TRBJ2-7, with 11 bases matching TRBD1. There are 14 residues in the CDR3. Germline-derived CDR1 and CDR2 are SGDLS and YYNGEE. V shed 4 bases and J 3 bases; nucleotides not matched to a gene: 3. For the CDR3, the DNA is TGTGCCAGCAGCTTGGGACAGGGGGGCTACGAGCAGTACTTC. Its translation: CASSLGQGGYEQYF.

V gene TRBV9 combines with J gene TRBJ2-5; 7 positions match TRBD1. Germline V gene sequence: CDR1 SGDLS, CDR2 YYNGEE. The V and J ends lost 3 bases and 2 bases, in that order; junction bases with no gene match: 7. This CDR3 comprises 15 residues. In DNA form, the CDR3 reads TGTGCCAGCAGCGCGCGAGAGGGGGCGCAAGAGACCCAGTACTTC. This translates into CASSAREGAQETQYF.

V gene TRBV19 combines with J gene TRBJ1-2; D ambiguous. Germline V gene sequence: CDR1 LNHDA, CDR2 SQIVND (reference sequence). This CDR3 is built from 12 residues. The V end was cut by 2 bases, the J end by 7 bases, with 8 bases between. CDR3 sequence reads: CASSIRGAGYTF. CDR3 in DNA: TGTGCCAGTAGTATAAGAGGAGCTGGCTACACCTTC.

CDR3 DNA sequence: TGCGCCAGCAGCTTGGGATTAGATGAGCAGTTCTTC. Amino acid sequence: CASSLGLDEQFF. This chain connects TRBV5-1 to TRBJ2-1; D remains ambiguous. Germline V gene data show CDR1 as SGHRS and CDR2 as YFSETQ. Trimming stripped 0 bases from V and 8 bases from J, with 6 bases between. This CDR3 comprises 12 residues. The full variable domain, with the rest looked up from reference TRBV5-1 and TRBJ2-1, is KAGVTQTPRYLIKTRGQQVTLSCSPISGHRSVSWYQQTPGQGLQFLFEYFSETQRNKGNFPGRFSGRQFSNSRSEMNVSTLELGDSALYLCASSLGLDEQFFGPGTRLTVL.

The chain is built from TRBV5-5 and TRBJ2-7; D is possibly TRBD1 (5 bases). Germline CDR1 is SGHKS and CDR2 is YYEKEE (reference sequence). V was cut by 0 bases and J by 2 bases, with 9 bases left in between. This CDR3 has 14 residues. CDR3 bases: TGTGCCAGCAGCTTGGGGACATCAGCCTACGAGCAGTACTTC. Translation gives CASSLGTSAYEQYF.

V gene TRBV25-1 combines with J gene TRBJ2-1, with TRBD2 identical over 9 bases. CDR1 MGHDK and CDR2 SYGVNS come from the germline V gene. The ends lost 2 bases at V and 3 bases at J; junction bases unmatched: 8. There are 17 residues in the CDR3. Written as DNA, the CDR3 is TGTGCCAGCAGTGAACCAGACATACTAGCGGGCTACAATGAGCAGTTCTTC. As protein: CASSEPDILAGYNEQFF. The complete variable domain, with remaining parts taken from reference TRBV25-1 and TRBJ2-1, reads EADIYQTPRYLVIGTGKKITLECSQTMGHDKMYWYQQDPGMELHLIHYSYGVNSTEKGDLSSESTVSRIRTEHFPLTLESARPSHTSQYLCASSEPDILAGYNEQFFGPGTRLTVL.

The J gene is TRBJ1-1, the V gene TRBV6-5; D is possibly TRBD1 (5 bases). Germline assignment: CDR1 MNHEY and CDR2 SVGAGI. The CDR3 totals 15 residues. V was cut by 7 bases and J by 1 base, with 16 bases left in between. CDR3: CASNKRGGTNTEAFF. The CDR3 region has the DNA TGTGCCAGCAACAAACGGGGAGGGACGAACACTGAAGCTTTCTTT.

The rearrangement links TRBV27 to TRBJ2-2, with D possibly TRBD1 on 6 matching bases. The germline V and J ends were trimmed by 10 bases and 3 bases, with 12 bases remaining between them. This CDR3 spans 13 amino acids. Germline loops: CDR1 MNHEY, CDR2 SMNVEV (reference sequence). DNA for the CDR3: TGTGCCACCAAGGGGGTTGACACCGGGGAGCTGTTTTTT. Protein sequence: CATKGVDTGELFF.

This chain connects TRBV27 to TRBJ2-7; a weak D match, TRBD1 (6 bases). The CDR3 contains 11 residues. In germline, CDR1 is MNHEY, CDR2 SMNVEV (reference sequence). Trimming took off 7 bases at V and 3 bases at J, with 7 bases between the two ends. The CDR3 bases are TGTGCCAGCACAGGGGTCTACGAGCAGTACTTC. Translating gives CASTGVYEQYF.

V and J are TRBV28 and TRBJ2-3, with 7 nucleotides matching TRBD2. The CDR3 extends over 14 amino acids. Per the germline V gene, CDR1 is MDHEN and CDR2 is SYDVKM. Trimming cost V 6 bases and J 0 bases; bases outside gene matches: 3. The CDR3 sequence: CASSWGGSTDTQYF. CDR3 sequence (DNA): TGTGCCAGCAGCTGGGGGGGAAGCACAGATACGCAGTATTTT.

CDR3 DNA sequence: TGCGCCAGCAGCTTGGTTAGGGTTGGCAGACTAGGACCCTACGAGCAGTACTTC. Translating gives CASSLVRVGRLGPYEQYF. The chain carries TRBV5-1 and TRBJ2-7; tentatively, D is TRBD2 (6 bases). V was clipped by 0 bases and J by 2 bases, with 21 bases between them. The germline V gene has CDR1 SGHRS and CDR2 YFSETQ. The CDR3 covers 18 residues. The whole variable domain, filled in from reference TRBV5-1 and TRBJ2-7, reads KAGVTQTPRYLIKTRGQQVTLSCSPISGHRSVSWYQQTPGQGLQFLFEYFSETQRNKGNFPGRFSGRQFSNSRSEMNVSTLELGDSALYLCASSLVRVGRLGPYEQYFGPGTRLTVT.

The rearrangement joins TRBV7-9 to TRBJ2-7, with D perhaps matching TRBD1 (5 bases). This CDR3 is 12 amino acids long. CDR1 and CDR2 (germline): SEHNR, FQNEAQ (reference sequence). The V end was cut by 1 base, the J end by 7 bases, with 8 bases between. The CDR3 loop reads CASSLGPGEQYF. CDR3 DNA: TGTGCCAGCAGCTTAGGGCCAGGGGAGCAGTACTTC.

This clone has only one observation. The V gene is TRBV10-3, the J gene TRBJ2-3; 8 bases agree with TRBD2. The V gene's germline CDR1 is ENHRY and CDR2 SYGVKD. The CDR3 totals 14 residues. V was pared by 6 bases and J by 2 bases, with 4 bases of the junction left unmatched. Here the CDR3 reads CAIRGTRNTDTQYF. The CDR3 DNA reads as TGTGCCATCAGGGGGACTAGAAACACAGATACGCAGTATTTT.

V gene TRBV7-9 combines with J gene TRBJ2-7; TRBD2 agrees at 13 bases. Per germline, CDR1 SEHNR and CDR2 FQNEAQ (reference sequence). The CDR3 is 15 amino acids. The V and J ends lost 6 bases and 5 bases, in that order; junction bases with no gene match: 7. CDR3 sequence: CASSRGTSGMNEQYF. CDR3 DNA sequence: TGTGCCAGCAGTCGAGGGACTAGCGGGATGAACGAGCAGTACTTC.

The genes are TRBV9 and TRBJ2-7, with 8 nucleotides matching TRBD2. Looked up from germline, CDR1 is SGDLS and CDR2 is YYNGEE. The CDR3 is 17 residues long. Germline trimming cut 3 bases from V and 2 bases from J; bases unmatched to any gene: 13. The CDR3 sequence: CASSASVTGGRPYEQYF. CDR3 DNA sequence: TGTGCCAGCAGCGCTTCGGTAACGGGGGGGCGACCCTACGAGCAGTACTTC.

The CDR3 DNA reads TGTGCCAGCAGCTTCTACGAGCAGTACTTC. It yields the protein CASSFYEQYF. The rearrangement links TRBV2 to TRBJ2-7; D is ambiguous. This CDR3 is 10 amino acids long. Trimming removed 6 bases from V and 3 bases from J, with 3 bases in between. The germline V gene has CDR1 SNHLY and CDR2 FYNNEI.

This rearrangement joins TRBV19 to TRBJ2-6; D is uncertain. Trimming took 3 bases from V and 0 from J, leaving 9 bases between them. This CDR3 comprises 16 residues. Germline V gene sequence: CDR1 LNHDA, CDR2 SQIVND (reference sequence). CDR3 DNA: TGTGCCAGTAGTATGGGTCAGGCCTCTGGGGCCAACGTCCTGACTTTC. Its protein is CASSMGQASGANVLTF. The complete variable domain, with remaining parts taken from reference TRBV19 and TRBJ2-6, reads DGGITQSPKYLFRKEGQNVTLSCEQNLNHDAMYWYRQDPGQGLRLIYYSQIVNDFQKGDIAEGYSVSREKKESFPLTVTSAQKNPTAFYLCASSMGQASGANVLTFGAGSRLTVL.

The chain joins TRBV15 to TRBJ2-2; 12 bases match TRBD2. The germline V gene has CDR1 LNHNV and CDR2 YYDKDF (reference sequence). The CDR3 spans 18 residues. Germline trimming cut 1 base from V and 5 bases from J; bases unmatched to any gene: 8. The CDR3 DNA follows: TGTGCCACCAGCAGAGTGCTAGCGGGGGGGCCTGGGACCGGGGAGCTGTTTTTT. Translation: CATSRVLAGGPGTGELFF. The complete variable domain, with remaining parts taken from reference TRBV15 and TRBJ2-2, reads DAMVIQNPRYQVTQFGKPVTLSCSQTLNHNVMYWYQQKSSQAPKLLFHYYDKDFNNEADTPDNFQSRRPNTSFCFLDIRSPGLGDTAMYLCATSRVLAGGPGTGELFFGEGSRLTVL.

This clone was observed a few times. The CDR3 coding sequence is TGTGCCAGCAGCGTAGATCTGGGCACCTATGGCTACACCTTC. It is translated as CASSVDLGTYGYTF. V is TRBV9 and J is TRBJ1-2; unclear D gene. Trimming removed 0 bases from V and 4 bases from J, with 10 bases in between. This CDR3 has 14 residues. From germline, CDR1 is SGDLS and CDR2 YYNGEE.

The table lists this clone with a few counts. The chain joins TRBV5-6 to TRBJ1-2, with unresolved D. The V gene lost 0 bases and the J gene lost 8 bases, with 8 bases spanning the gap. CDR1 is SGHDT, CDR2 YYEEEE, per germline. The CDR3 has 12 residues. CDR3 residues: CASSLGHLGYTF. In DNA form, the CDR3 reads TGTGCCAGCAGCTTGGGGCACCTCGGCTACACCTTC.

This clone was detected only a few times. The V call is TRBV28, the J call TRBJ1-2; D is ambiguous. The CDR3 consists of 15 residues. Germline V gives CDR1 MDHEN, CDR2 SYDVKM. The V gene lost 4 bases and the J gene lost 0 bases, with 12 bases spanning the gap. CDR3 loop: CASSSPFPANYGYTF. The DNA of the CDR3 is TGTGCCAGCAGTTCTCCCTTTCCAGCTAACTATGGCTACACCTTC.

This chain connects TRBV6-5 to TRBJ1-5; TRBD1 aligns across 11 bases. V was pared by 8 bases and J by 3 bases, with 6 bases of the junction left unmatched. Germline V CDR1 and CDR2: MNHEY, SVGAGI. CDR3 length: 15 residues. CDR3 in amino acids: CASGTGGGHNQPQHF. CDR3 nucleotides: TGTGCCAGCGGGACAGGGGGAGGCCACAATCAGCCCCAGCATTTT.

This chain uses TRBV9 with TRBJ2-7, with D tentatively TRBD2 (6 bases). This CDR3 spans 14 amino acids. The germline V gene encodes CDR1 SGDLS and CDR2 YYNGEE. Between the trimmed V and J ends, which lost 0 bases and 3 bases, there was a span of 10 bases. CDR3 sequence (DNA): TGTGCCAGCAGCGTAGGGGGACTTAGCTACGAGCAGTACTTC. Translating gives CASSVGGLSYEQYF.

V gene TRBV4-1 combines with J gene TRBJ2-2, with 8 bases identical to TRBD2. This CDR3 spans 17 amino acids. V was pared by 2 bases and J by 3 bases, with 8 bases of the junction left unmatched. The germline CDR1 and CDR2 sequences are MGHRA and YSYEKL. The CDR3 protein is CASSQRETSVYTGELFF. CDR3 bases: TGCGCCAGCAGCCAACGTGAGACTAGCGTATACACCGGGGAGCTGTTTTTT.

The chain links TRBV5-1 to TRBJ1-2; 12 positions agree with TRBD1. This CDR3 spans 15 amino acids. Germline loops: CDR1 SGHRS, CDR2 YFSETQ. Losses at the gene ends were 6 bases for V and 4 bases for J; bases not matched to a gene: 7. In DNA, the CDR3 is TGCGCCAGCACGGGACAGGGGGCGAGCGCCTATGGCTACACCTTC. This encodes CASTGQGASAYGYTF.

The CDR3 DNA reads TGCGCCAGCAGCTTGGGAGTAGGCGGGGGGGGCTATGATGAGCAGTTCTTC. Translated: CASSLGVGGGGYDEQFF. This sequence joins TRBV5-1 and TRBJ2-1, with 9 bases identical to TRBD2. Germline V gene lookup returns CDR1 SGHRS and CDR2 YFSETQ. The CDR3 has 17 residues. After removal of 0 bases from V and 8 bases from J, the junction contained 12 bases not matched to a gene. The variable domain in full, completed from reference TRBV5-1 and TRBJ2-1, reads KAGVTQTPRYLIKTRGQQVTLSCSPISGHRSVSWYQQTPGQGLQFLFEYFSETQRNKGNFPGRFSGRQFSNSRSEMNVSTLELGDSALYLCASSLGVGGGGYDEQFFGPGTRLTVL.

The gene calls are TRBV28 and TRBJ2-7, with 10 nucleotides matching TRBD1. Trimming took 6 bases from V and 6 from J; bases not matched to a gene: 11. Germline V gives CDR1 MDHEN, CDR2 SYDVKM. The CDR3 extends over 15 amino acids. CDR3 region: CASSPLSGQGFEQYF. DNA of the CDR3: TGTGCCAGCAGCCCCCTTTCGGGACAGGGGTTCGAGCAGTACTTC. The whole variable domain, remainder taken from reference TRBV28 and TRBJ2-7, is DVKVTQSSRYLVKRTGEKVFLECVQDMDHENMFWYRQDPGLGLRLIYFSYDVKMKEKGDIPEGYSVSREKKERFSLILESASTNQTSMYLCASSPLSGQGFEQYFGPGTRLTVT.

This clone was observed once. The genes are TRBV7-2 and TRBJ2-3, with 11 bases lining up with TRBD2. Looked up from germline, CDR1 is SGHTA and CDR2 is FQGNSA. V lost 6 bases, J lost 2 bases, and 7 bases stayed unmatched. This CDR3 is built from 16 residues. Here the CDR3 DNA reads TGTGCCAGCAGTCCTACTAGCGGGGGCATCACAGATACGCAGTATTTT. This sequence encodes CASSPTSGGITDTQYF. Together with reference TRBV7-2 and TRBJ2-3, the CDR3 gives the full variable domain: GAGVSQSPSNKVTEKGKDVELRCDPISGHTALYWYRQSLGQGLEFLIYFQGNSAPDKSGLPSDRFSAERTGGSVSTLTIQRTQQEDSAVYLCASSPTSGGITDTQYFGPGTRLTVL.